The clone carrying this TCR beta chain has more than one count but fewer than ten. This sample was included in a study of T-cell memory formation after mild COVID-19. The CDR3 loop spans 13 amino acids. With 1 base removed from V and 8 bases from J, the gap between germline ends came to 11 bases. Germline V CDR1 and CDR2: SGHTA, FQGTGA. UMIs and sample barcodes were carried by the TCR alpha and TCR beta cDNA libraries that 5'RACE produced using constant-segment primers. TCRdb re-derived calls from the 5' RACE reads in MiXCR, one entry per CDR3 protein. Found here are about 560,000 distinct CDR3 sequences, around 15% of them singletons; the top ten hold about 7.5%.

The origin of this receptor is an adult woman who had mild COVID-19 (a few samples of this study predate the infection). Cell type and time point are not known. Sequenced input: PBMCs or a T cell subset sorted from them (not recorded which). The J gene is TRBJ1-1, the V gene TRBV7-3; no firm D call. CDR3: CASSLNFLSEAFF. The CDR3 DNA reads TGTGCCAGCAGCTTAAATTTCCTCTCGGAAGCTTTCTTT.